What follows are 23 T cell receptor beta chains derived from one specimen sequenced in a study of early T cells in non-severe SARS-CoV-2 infection. TCRdb re-called the 5' RACE reads through MiXCR, storing one row per CDR3 protein. The profile shows about 27,000 distinct CDR3 sequences, around 3% of them singletons. Sequenced input: whole blood. All receptors come from an adult who was a healthcare worker with PCR-confirmed SARS-CoV-2 infection or an uninfected control (not recorded which).

This clonotype was recorded at least ten times. CDR3 protein: CASRRGTEDNEQFF. CDR3 coding DNA: TGCGCCAGCAGACGCGGGACAGAGGACAATGAGCAGTTCTTC. The V gene is TRBV5-1, the J gene TRBJ2-1; weak D call: TRBD1 (7 bases). With 5 bases removed from V and 5 bases from J, the gap between germline ends came to 14 bases. This CDR3 comprises 14 residues. Germline loops: CDR1 SGHRS, CDR2 YFSETQ.

Ten or more counts support this clonotype. This rearrangement joins TRBV5-5 to TRBJ1-2; 7 bases line up with TRBD1. The CDR3 has 14 amino acids. With 3 bases clipped from V and 3 bases from J, the junction kept 5 bases outside the gene matches. The germline gives CDR1 SGHKS, CDR2 YYEKEE (reference sequence). The CDR3, as DNA: TGTGCCAGCAGCTCACAGGGGACCGACTATGGCTACACCTTC. Its protein product is CASSSQGTDYGYTF. Full variable domain (rest looked up from reference TRBV5-5 and TRBJ1-2): DAGVTQSPTHLIKTRGQQVTLRCSPISGHKSVSWYQQVLGQGPQFIFQYYEKEERGRGNFPDRFSARQFPNYSSELNVNALLLGDSALYLCASSSQGTDYGYTFGSGTRLTVV.

This clonotype showed up many times. V usage is TRBV10-3 and J usage is TRBJ2-5; 8 nucleotides line up with TRBD2. CDR3 length equals 14 residues. Germline CDR1 and CDR2: ENHRY and SYGVKD. V trimming: 7 bases; J trimming: 6 bases; junction bases outside the gene matches: 10. For the CDR3, the DNA is TGTGCCATCAACGCAGGGACTAGTGTGAAGACCCAGTACTTC. Translated, it gives CAINAGTSVKTQYF.

This clonotype was seen repeatedly, ten times or more. V and J are TRBV5-1 and TRBJ2-5; tentative D call: TRBD2 (6 bases). The V end lost 4 bases, the J end lost 7 bases, and 14 bases lay between the germline ends. Germline-derived CDR1 and CDR2 are SGHRS and YFSETQ. CDR3 length equals 13 residues. For the CDR3, the DNA is TGCGCCAGCAGCCGTGGAGGGGAGTTGACCCAGTACTTC. It encodes CASSRGGELTQYF. Using reference TRBV5-1 and TRBJ2-5 for the parts outside the CDR3, the full variable domain is KAGVTQTPRYLIKTRGQQVTLSCSPISGHRSVSWYQQTPGQGLQFLFEYFSETQRNKGNFPGRFSGRQFSNSRSEMNVSTLELGDSALYLCASSRGGELTQYFGPGTRLLVL.

Within the sample, this clonotype is medium-sized. The chain couples TRBV5-5 to TRBJ2-2; D not certain. The CDR3 loop spans 16 amino acids. With 0 bases removed from V and 1 base from J, the gap between germline ends came to 10 bases. The germline CDR1 and CDR2 sequences are SGHKS and YYEKEE (reference sequence). CDR3 coding DNA: TGTGCCAGCAGCTTGGTATTTAAGCAGAACACCGGGGAGCTGTTTTTT. It codes for CASSLVFKQNTGELFF.

The V and J genes are TRBV6-1 and TRBJ1-4, with 7 bases aligning to TRBD1. There are 15 residues in the CDR3. With 3 bases clipped from V and 5 bases from J, the junction kept 6 bases outside the gene matches. Per the germline V gene, CDR1 is MNHNS and CDR2 is SASEGT. The CDR3: CASSDGTAGNEKLFF. In DNA form, the CDR3 reads TGTGCCAGCAGTGACGGGACAGCGGGGAATGAAAAACTGTTTTTT.

This clonotype was counted many times. V and J are TRBV6-5 and TRBJ2-7; D may be TRBD1 or TRBD2 (5 bases each). V lost 4 bases and J 5 bases, leaving 18 bases between the germline ends. CDR1 MNHEY and CDR2 SVGAGI come from the germline V gene. The CDR3 spans 15 residues. The CDR3 DNA is TGTGCCAGCAGTTCACCGGGACGGCCATGCGACGAGCAGTACGTC. This gives the protein CASSSPGRPCDEQYV.

This clonotype was detected many times. This chain joins TRBV20-1 and TRBJ1-2, with 7 bases that match TRBD1. Germline lookup yields CDR1 DFQATT and CDR2 SNEGSKA (reference sequence). The CDR3 is 13 residues long. The J segment lost 5 bases and the V segment lost 1 base, leaving 4 bases of the junction unmatched. The CDR3 spells CSARGGQRYGYTF. The CDR3 DNA reads as TGCAGTGCTAGAGGGGGACAGCGATATGGCTACACCTTC.

This clonotype was detected many times. The chain uses TRBV20-1 and TRBJ1-4; D gene uncertain. The CDR3 contains 15 residues. CDR1 and CDR2 from the germline V gene are DFQATT and SNEGSKA (reference sequence). Trimming took 6 bases from V and 1 from J, leaving 15 bases between them. CDR3 in DNA: TGCAGTGCCTCCTCAACTACTTTAACTAATGAAAAACTGTTTTTT. Translated: CSASSTTLTNEKLFF.

This clonotype was counted at least ten times. The V gene is TRBV3-1, the J gene TRBJ1-2; no clear D gene. The germline V gene encodes CDR1 LGHDT and CDR2 YNNKEL (reference sequence). Trimming removed 1 base at V and 8 bases at J, with 8 bases between. This CDR3 spans 12 amino acids. The CDR3 DNA reads as TGTGCCAGCAGCCAAGTCTCCAACGGCTACACCTTC. The encoded protein is CASSQVSNGYTF.

A few counts support this clonotype. This chain links TRBV6-5 with TRBJ2-5, with D hard to call. The CDR3 consists of 13 residues. Germline values: CDR1 MNHEY, CDR2 SVGAGI. Deletions cut 10 bases from V and 4 bases from J, with 16 bases between. DNA of the CDR3: TGTGCCACCACCCGGGTGGCAGGAGAGACCCAGTACTTC. It codes for CATTRVAGETQYF.

Ten or more counts support this clonotype. The genes are TRBV20-1 and TRBJ1-4; D remains unclear. The CDR3 sequence is 13 residues long. CDR1 is DFQATT, CDR2 SNEGSKA, per germline (reference sequence). Trimming stripped 3 bases from V and 4 bases from J, with 9 bases between. The CDR3 is CSASTWDNEKLFF. The DNA for the CDR3 is TGCAGTGCTAGTACGTGGGATAATGAAAAACTGTTTTTT.

This clonotype was counted at least ten times. The CDR3 sequence is CASSEGQGAMGQPQHF. The CDR3 bases are TGTGCCAGCAGTGAAGGCCAGGGGGCGATGGGTCAGCCCCAGCATTTT. This chain links TRBV2 with TRBJ1-5; 8 nucleotides agree with TRBD1. CDR1 SNHLY and CDR2 FYNNEI come from the germline V gene. The V segment lost 1 base and the J segment 6 bases; nucleotides outside the gene matches: 8. The CDR3 consists of 16 residues.

This clonotype was detected only a few times. The junction departs from germline at one end; a sequencing error may be responsible. This sequence joins TRBV6-1 and TRBJ2-2; D is uncertain. Per germline, CDR1 MNHNS and CDR2 SASEGT. This CDR3 comprises 13 residues. CDR3 loop: CASTAANTRELFF. CDR3 coding DNA: TGTGCCAGCACTGCTGCCAACACCAGGGAGCTGTTTTTT.

At least ten counts were recorded for this clonotype. The genes are TRBV5-1 and TRBJ2-3; D gene ambiguous. The CDR3 spans 13 residues. Germline V gene sequence: CDR1 SGHRS, CDR2 YFSETQ. The germline V and J ends were trimmed by 4 bases and 1 base, with 7 bases remaining between them. CDR3 nucleotide sequence: TGCGCCAGCAGCCTCCGGGGCACAGATACGCAGTATTTT. Amino acids: CASSLRGTDTQYF.

The rearrangement links TRBV9 to TRBJ2-1; D perhaps matches TRBD2 (5 bases). V shed 2 bases and J shed 7 bases, with 16 bases lying between them. The CDR3 length is 15 residues. Germline CDR1 reads SGDLS; CDR2 reads YYNGEE. CDR3 amino acids: CASSVSVGTGNEQFF. In DNA, the CDR3 is TGTGCCAGCAGCGTGTCAGTGGGAACGGGGAATGAGCAGTTCTTC. The variable domain in full, completed from reference TRBV9 and TRBJ2-1, reads DSGVTQTPKHLITATGQRVTLRCSPRSGDLSVYWYQQSLDQGLQFLIQYYNGEERAKGNILERFSAQQFPDLHSELNLSSLELGDSALYFCASSVSVGTGNEQFFGPGTRLTVL.

This clonotype was seen repeatedly, ten times or more. V gene TRBV12-3 or TRBV12-4 combines with J gene TRBJ1-6, with no clear D. The V gene lost 1 base and the J gene lost 7 bases, with 8 bases spanning the gap. This CDR3 contains 14 residues. The CDR3 nucleotides read TGTGCCAGCAGTTTAGGGATAAAGAATTCACCCCTCCACTTT. Protein sequence: CASSLGIKNSPLHF.

This clonotype was recorded many times. The gene calls are TRBV29-1 and TRBJ2-2, with D hard to call. Trimming removed 1 base from V and 8 bases from J, with 8 bases in between. Germline CDR1 is SQVTM and CDR2 is ANQGSEA. CDR3 length: 12 amino acids. In DNA, the CDR3 is TGCAGCGTTGAAGCGGCGGCAGGGGAGCTGTTTTTT. Protein product: CSVEAAAGELFF.

The rearrangement joins TRBV12-3 or TRBV12-4 to TRBJ2-7; D possibly uses TRBD1 or TRBD2 (5 bases each). The CDR3 is 14 residues long. Deletions cut 1 base from V and 2 bases from J, with 9 bases between. Here the CDR3 DNA reads TGTGCCAGCAGTTTAGGGGACCTCCCCTACGAGCAGTACGTC. Protein sequence: CASSLGDLPYEQYV.

This clonotype was detected ten times or more. The chain is built from TRBV5-1 and TRBJ2-5; D is perhaps TRBD2 (5 bases). This CDR3 has 16 amino acids. Trimming shortened V by 3 bases and J by 1 base, and 16 bases separated the two germline ends. Germline lookup yields CDR1 SGHRS and CDR2 YFSETQ. The CDR3 region is CASSSTPRTAQETQYF. The CDR3 DNA follows: TGCGCCAGCAGCTCGACTCCGCGGACTGCCCAAGAGACCCAGTACTTC.

Comments on this clonotype: A much larger clonotype is one base distant, so this may be a read error. The rearrangement joins TRBV7-8 to TRBJ2-3, with D possibly matching TRBD1 (6 bases). The CDR3 runs to 15 residues. CDR1 and CDR2 (germline): SGHVS, FQNEAQ. V shed 1 base and J shed 8 bases, with 16 bases lying between them. Written as DNA, the CDR3 is TGTGCCAGCAGCTTAGTGCTTCGAGGGGGAGTTACGCAGTATTTT. Amino acids: CASSLVLRGGVTQYF.

This clonotype has ten or more counts. The chain carries TRBV10-3 and TRBJ1-5; 9 bases line up with TRBD1. Germline CDR1 ENHRY, CDR2 SYGVKD. The ends lost 1 base at V and 6 bases at J; junction bases unmatched: 7. The CDR3 runs to 16 residues. In nucleotides, the CDR3 is TGTGCCATCAGTGAGTTGGGACAGGGTGAAAGTCAGCCCCAGCATTTT. Protein sequence: CAISELGQGESQPQHF.

In its sample, this clonotype was seen many times. The CDR3 DNA follows: TGCGCCAGCAGCCCGAGTTGGGGGACTGAAGCTTTCTTT. Translated: CASSPSWGTEAFF. The chain joins TRBV5-1 to TRBJ1-1; a weak D match, TRBD1 (5 bases). This CDR3 comprises 13 residues. Germline CDR1 is SGHRS and CDR2 is YFSETQ. Between the trimmed V and J ends, which lost 4 bases and 5 bases, there was a span of 12 bases.